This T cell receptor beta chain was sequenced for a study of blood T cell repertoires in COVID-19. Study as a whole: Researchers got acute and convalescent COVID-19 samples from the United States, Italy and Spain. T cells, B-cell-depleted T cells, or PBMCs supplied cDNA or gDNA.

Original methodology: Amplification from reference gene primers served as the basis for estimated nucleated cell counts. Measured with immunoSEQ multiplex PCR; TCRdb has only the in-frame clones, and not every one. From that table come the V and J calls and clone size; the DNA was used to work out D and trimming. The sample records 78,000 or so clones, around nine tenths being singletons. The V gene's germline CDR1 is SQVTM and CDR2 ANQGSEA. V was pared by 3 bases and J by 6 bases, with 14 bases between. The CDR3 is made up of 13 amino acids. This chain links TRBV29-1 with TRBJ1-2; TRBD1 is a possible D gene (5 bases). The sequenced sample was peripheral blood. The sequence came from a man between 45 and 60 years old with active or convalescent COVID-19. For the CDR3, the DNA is TGCAGCGTTGAGGGGGTAGGGAGGGATGGCTACACCTTC. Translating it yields CSVEGVGRDGYTF.